The next 2 T cell receptor beta chains were all read from a single sample in a study of regulatory T cells. Overall study findings and caveats: Hydrophobic residues at CDR3 positions 6 and 7 were enriched in conventional CD4+ T cells of CD3G-deficient patients.

For these receptors, no antigen is known. Amplification used 52 TRBV primers and 13 TRBJ primers. Libraries were prepared by immunoSEQ multiplex PCR; TCRdb keeps only in-frame clonotypes and omits some of them. The sample contains under 30,000 clones, 88% of which appear only once. Sequencing used conventional CD4+ T cells sorted from blood. These receptors were obtained from a child aged 5-17 years with CD3G deficiency.

V gene TRBV19 combines with J gene TRBJ2-7; TRBD2 matches 10 bases. CDR3 length: 16 residues. Per germline, CDR1 LNHDA and CDR2 SQIVND (reference sequence). The junction had 12 bases not matched to a gene; V was cut back by 6 bases and J by 4 bases. The CDR3 spells CASSPGVAGGNYEQYF. The CDR3 DNA is TGTGCCAGTAGCCCCGGGGTAGCGGGAGGCAATTACGAGCAGTACTTC.

The V call is TRBV6-1, the J call TRBJ1-1; D unclear. V dropped 4 bases and J dropped 5 bases, with 17 bases sitting between them. CDR1 and CDR2 from the germline V gene are MNHNS and SASEGT. This CDR3 is built from 15 residues. Written as DNA, the CDR3 is TGTGCCAGCAGTGGCCGACTTTTTTCGCGTACTGAAGCTTTCTTT. Translating it yields CASSGRLFSRTEAFF.